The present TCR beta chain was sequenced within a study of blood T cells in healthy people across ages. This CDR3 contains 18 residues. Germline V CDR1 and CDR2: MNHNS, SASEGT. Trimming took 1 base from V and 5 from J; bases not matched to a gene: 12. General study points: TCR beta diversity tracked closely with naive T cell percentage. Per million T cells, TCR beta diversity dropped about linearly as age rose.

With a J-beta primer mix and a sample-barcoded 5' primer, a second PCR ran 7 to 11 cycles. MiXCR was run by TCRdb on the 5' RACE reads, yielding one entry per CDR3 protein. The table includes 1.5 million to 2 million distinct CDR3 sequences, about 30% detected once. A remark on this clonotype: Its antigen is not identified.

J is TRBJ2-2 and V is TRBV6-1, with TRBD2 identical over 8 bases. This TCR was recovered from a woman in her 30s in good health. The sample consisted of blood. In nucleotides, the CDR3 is TGTGCCAGCAGTGAAGTAAGATTAGGGACTAGAAGAACCGGGGAGCTGTTTTTT. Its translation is CASSEVRLGTRRTGELFF.